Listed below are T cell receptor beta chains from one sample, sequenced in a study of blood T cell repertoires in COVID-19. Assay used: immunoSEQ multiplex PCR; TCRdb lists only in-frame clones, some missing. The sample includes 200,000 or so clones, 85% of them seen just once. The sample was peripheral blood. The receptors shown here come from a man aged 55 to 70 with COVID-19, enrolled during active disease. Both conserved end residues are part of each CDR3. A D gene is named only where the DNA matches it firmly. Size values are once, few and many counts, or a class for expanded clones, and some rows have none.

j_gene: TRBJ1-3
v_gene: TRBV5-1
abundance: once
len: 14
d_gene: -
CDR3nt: TGCGCCAGCAGCCAGGACAACCCAAGAAACACCATATATTTT
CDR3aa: CASSQDNPRNTIYF

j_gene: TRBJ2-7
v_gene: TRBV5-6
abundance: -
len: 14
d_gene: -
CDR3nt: TGTGCCAGCAGCTTGCCTGAGGGCCTGGATGAGCAGTACTTC
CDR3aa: CASSLPEGLDEQYF

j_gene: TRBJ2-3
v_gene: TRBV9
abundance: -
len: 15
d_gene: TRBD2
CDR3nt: TGTGCCAGCAGCGTAGCTAGCGGACCGACAGATACGCAGTATTTT
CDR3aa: CASSVASGPTDTQYF

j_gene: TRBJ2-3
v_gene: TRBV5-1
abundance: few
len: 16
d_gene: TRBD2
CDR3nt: TGCGCCAGCAACCCCAACCCTAGCGGACCAACAGATACGCAGTATTTT
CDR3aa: CASNPNPSGPTDTQYF

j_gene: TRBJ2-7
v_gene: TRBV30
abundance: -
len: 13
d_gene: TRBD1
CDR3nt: TGTGCCGGCTCTAGAGGGACAGTAGCCGAGCAGTACTTC
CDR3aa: CAGSRGTVAEQYF

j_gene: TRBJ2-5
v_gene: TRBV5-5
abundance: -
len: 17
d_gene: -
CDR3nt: TGTGCCAGCAGCTTCGAGGCGACTGGATCGTACCAAGAGACCCAGTACTTC
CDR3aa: CASSFEATGSYQETQYF

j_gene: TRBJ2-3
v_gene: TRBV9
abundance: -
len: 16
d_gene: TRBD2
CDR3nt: TGTGCCAGCAGCCCGGGGGGGGGCCTCAGCACAGATACGCAGTATTTT
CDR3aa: CASSPGGGLSTDTQYF

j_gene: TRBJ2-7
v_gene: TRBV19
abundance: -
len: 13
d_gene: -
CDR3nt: TGTGCCAGTAGTATTCCGGGGTATTACGAGCAGTACTTC
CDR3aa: CASSIPGYYEQYF

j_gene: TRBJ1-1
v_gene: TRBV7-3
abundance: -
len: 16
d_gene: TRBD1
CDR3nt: TGTGCCAGCAGCTTAAATCGCAGGGGGCAGACTAGTGAAGCTTTCTTT
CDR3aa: CASSLNRRGQTSEAFF

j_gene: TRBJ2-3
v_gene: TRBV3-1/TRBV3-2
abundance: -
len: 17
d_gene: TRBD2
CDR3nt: TGTGCCAGCAGCTTTCGGACTAGCGGGAGGGAGGCAGATACGCAGTATTTT
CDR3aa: CASSFRTSGREADTQYF

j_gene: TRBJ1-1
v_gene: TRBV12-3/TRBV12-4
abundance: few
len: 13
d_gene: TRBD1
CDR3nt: TGTGCCAGCAGTTGGGACAGGGAAGTTGAAGCTTTCTTT
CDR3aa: CASSWDREVEAFF

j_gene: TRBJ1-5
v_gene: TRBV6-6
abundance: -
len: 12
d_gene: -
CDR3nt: TGTGCCAGCAGTAGGGGCGCCCAGCCCCAGCATTTT
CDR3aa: CASSRGAQPQHF

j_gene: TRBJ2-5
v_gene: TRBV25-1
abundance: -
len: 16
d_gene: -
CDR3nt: TGTGCCAGCAGTGAATCCCAGGGATTGGGCCCAGAGACCCAGTACTTC
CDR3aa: CASSESQGLGPETQYF

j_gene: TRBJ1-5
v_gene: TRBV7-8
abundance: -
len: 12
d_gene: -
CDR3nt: TGTGCCAGCAGCTTCAGCGGGGCGCCCCAGCATTTT
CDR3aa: CASSFSGAPQHF

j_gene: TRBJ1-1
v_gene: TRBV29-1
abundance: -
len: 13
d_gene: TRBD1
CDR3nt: TGCAGCGTTGGGTCAGGGGGCGGCACTGAAGCTTTCTTT
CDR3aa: CSVGSGGGTEAFF

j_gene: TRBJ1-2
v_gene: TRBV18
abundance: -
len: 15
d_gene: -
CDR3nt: TGTGCCAGCTCACCTCCGGGACTCAGAGGCTATGGCTACACCTTC
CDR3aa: CASSPPGLRGYGYTF

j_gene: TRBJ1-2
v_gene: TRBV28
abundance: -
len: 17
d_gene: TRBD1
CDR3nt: TGTGCCAGCAGTTTATTCAGGGACGGAGGGGGCTCCTATGGCTACACCTTC
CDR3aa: CASSLFRDGGGSYGYTF

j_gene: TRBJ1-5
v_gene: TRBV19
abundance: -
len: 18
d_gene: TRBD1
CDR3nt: TGTGCCAGTAGTCACAGGGGACGCGCGGCTGGGGGCAATCAGCCCCAGCATTTT
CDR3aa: CASSHRGRAAGGNQPQHF

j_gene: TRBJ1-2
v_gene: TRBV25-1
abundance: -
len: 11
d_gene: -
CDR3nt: TGTGCCAGCAGTCGGGGGAGCGGCTACACCTTC
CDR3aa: CASSRGSGYTF

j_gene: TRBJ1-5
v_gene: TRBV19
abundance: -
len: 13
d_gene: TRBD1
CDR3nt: TGTGCCGCCTCCGAGACAGGGTGGGAGCCCCAGCATTTT
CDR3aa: CAASETGWEPQHF

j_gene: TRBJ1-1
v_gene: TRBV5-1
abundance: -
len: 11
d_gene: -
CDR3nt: TGCGCCAGCAGCTTCGCGAATGAAGCTTTCTTT
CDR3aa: CASSFANEAFF

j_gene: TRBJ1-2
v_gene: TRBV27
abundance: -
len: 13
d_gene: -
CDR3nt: TGTGCCAGCAGTTTTACGGGGATGGATGGCTACACCTTC
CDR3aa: CASSFTGMDGYTF

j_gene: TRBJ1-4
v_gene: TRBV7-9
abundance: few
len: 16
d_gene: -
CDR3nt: TGTGCCAGCAGCTTCCTCTTAGACAGGTCCAATGAAAAACTGTTTTTT
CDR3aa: CASSFLLDRSNEKLFF

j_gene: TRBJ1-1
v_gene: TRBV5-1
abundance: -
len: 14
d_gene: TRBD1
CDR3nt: TGCGCCAGCAGCTTGAATCAGGGGGGCACTGAAGCTTTCTTT
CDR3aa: CASSLNQGGTEAFF

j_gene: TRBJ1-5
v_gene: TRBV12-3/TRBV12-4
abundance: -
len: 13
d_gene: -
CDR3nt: TGTGCCAGCAGTTACGGTAGCAATCAGCCCCAGCATTTT
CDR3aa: CASSYGSNQPQHF

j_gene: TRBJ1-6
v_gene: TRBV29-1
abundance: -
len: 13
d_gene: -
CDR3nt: TGCAGCGTTGAAAGATTACAAAATTCACCCCTCCACTTT
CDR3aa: CSVERLQNSPLHF

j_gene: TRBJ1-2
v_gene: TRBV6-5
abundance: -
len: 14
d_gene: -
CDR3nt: TGTGCCAGCAGTTACATCTCTATCGTCTATGGCTACACCTTC
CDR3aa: CASSYISIVYGYTF

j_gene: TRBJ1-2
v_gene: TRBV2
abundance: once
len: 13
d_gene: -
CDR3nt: TGTGCCAGCAGTGTCGCCCAGGGCTATGGCTACACCTTC
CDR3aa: CASSVAQGYGYTF

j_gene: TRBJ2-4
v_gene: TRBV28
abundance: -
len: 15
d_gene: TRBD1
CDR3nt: TGTGCCAGCAGGCGGACAGGGGGCCCCAAAAACATTCAGTACTTC
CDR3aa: CASRRTGGPKNIQYF

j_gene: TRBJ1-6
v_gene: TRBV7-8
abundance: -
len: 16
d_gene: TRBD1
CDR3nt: TGTGCCAGCAGGTCAGGGGGCAGGTCCTATAATTCACCCCTCCACTTT
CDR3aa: CASRSGGRSYNSPLHF

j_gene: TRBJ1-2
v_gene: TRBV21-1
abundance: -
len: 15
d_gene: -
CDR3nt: TGTGCCAGCAGCAAACCGGGACAGAGGCTTCGAGGCTACACCTTC
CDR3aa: CASSKPGQRLRGYTF

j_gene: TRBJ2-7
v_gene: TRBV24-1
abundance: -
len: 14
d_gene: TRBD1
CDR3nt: TGTGCCACCAGTGCCCGGGACAGGGACTACGAGCAGTACTTC
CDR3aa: CATSARDRDYEQYF

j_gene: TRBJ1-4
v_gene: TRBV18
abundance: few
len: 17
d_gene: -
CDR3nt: TGTGCCAGCTCACCACCAGTGACAGCGTCCCCCAATGAAAAACTGTTTTTT
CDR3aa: CASSPPVTASPNEKLFF

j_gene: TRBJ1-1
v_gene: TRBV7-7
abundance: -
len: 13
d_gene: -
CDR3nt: TGTGCCAGCAGCGTTCAGGTGAACACTGAAGCTTTCTTT
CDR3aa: CASSVQVNTEAFF

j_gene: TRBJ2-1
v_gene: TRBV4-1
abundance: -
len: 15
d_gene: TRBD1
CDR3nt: TGCGCCAGCAGCCAAGATGGGACAGGGTACAATGAGCAGTTCTTC
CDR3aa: CASSQDGTGYNEQFF

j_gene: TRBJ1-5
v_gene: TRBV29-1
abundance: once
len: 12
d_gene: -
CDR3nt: TGCAGCGTCGAACAGGGTGGCCAGCCCCAGCATTTT
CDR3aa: CSVEQGGQPQHF

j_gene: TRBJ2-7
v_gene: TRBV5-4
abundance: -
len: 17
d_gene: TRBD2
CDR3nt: TGTGCCAGCAGCTCTAAATGGGGCGGGAGTTATGGGTACGAGCAGTACTTC
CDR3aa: CASSSKWGGSYGYEQYF

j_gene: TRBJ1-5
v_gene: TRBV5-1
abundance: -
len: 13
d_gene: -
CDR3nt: TGCGCCAGCAGCTTATCGGGTAATCAGCCCCAGCATTTT
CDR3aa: CASSLSGNQPQHF

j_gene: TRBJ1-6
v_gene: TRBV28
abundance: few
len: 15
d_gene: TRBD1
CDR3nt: TGTGCCAGCAGTGGGGGACAGGGGCATAATTCACCCCTCCACTTT
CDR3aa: CASSGGQGHNSPLHF

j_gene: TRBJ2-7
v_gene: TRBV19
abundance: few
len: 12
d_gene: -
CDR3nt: TGTGCCAGTAGTGGGAGTCTCCACGAGCAGTACTTC
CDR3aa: CASSGSLHEQYF

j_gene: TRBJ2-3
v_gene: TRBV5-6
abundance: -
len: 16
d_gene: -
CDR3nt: TGTGCCAGCAGCTTGGTTACAGGGCTTCACACAGATACGCAGTATTTT
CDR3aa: CASSLVTGLHTDTQYF

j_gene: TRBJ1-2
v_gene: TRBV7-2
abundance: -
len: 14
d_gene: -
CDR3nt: TGTGCCAGCAGCTTAGGGGGCAGAAACTATGGCTACACCTTC
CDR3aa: CASSLGGRNYGYTF